A selection of T cell receptor beta chains follows, all from one sample in a study of shared T cell receptors in the human thymus. The protocol was immunoSEQ multiplex PCR, while the TCRdb copy is restricted to in-frame clones and leaves out a portion. The table lists about 610,000 clones, 85% to 90% of them singletons. The same data also went into a second study, on human thymus T cells.

What was sequenced was thymocytes. These receptors originate from a boy under two years old with a congenital heart defect. The conserved cysteine and the conserved F or W are not part of the CDR3 here. A D gene is named only where the DNA matches it firmly.

J gene: TRBJ2-2; D gene: TRBD2; V gene: TRBV4-3; CDR3 protein: ASSQGPRGTSGRPGTGELF
J gene: TRBJ2-5; D gene: TRBD2; V gene: TRBV4-3; CDR3 protein: ASSPRTSGETQY
J gene: TRBJ2-3; D gene: TRBD1; V gene: TRBV5-8; CDR3 protein: ASSLRRMTGSPDTQY
J gene: TRBJ2-1; D gene: TRBD2; V gene: TRBV4-1; CDR3 protein: ASSQPGTSGSSYNEQF
J gene: TRBJ2-1; D gene: TRBD1; V gene: TRBV27; CDR3 protein: ASRGTGGNEQF
J gene: TRBJ2-3; D gene: .; V gene: TRBV5-4; CDR3 protein: ASSLGAKLRDTQY
J gene: TRBJ2-4; D gene: TRBD1; V gene: TRBV27; CDR3 protein: ASSSRQGARNIQY
J gene: TRBJ2-7; D gene: TRBD2; V gene: TRBV6-1; CDR3 protein: ASGAPGGLVYEQY
J gene: TRBJ2-7; D gene: TRBD2; V gene: TRBV19; CDR3 protein: ASSIDLAAPTYEQY
J gene: TRBJ2-3; D gene: .; V gene: TRBV5-1; CDR3 protein: ASAVRTTDTQY
J gene: TRBJ2-3; D gene: TRBD2; V gene: TRBV6-1; CDR3 protein: ASSELGTRGLPDTQY
J gene: TRBJ2-4; D gene: TRBD1; V gene: TRBV18; CDR3 protein: ASSLDRVENIQY
J gene: TRBJ2-7; D gene: .; V gene: TRBV30; CDR3 protein: AWSAVRYGQPLTYEQY
J gene: TRBJ2-7; D gene: TRBD2; V gene: TRBV4-2; CDR3 protein: ASSQDAIITGLAYEQY